The present T cell receptor (beta chain) was sequenced within a study of spatial heterogeneity in lung cancer. The time point here: sample taken at primary tumor resection. Whole RNA, which was extracted from tumor, nontumor lung tissue or frozen PBMC, was sequenced without any cell sorting. A note on this clonotype: The antigen is undetermined.

TCRdb ran MiXCR on the 5' RACE reads and lists one entry per CDR3 protein. The profile covers about 92,000 distinct CDR3 sequences, with over 9.5% appearing a single time and approximately 39% taken by the ten largest. CDR3 size: 14 residues. The germline gives CDR1 SGHTA, CDR2 FQGNSA. V shed 6 bases, J shed 1 base, and the junction held 5 bases outside the gene matches. Overall study findings and caveats: At tumor resection, ubiquitous expanded TCRs were detected in blood more often than later.

This sequence was found in a male donor with early-stage non-small cell lung cancer. The starting material was PBMCs, obtained at surgery. The V gene is TRBV7-2, the J gene TRBJ1-1, with TRBD1 matching over 7 bases. This CDR3 reads CASRPGQTNTEAFF. The DNA of the CDR3 is TGTGCCAGCAGACCGGGACAGACGAACACTGAAGCTTTCTTT.